The rows below give T cell receptor beta chains drawn from one sample of a study of beta chain features in type 1 diabetes. Here immunoSEQ multiplex PCR was the method, and the copy in TCRdb shows in-frame clones only, minus some. The sample records around 14,000 clones, approximately 76% being singletons. The sequenced sample consisted of stem cell memory CD4+ T cells from blood. The receptors shown here come from a woman aged 18-29 years with type 1 diabetes. CDR3s include the opening cysteine and the closing phenylalanine or tryptophan. A D gene is named only where the DNA matches it firmly. Where a row states a size, it is once, few, many or the class of an expanded clone; other rows omit it.

abundance,len,d_gene,j_gene,v_gene,CDR3nt,CDR3aa
-,16,-,TRBJ1-1,TRBV4-1,TGCGCCAGCAGCCGTACCCTGGGGAGGGGGTACACTGAAGCTTTCTTT,CASSRTLGRGYTEAFF
-,16,-,TRBJ2-5,TRBV7-2,TGTGCCAGCAGCATAGGGGCAGGGGGGTACCAAGAGACCCAGTACTTC,CASSIGAGGYQETQYF
-,18,-,TRBJ2-1,TRBV27,TGTGCCAGCAGTTTACTACCCCCCCAGCACAGATACTTGGCTGAGCAGTTCTTC,CASSLLPPQHRYLAEQFF
-,17,-,TRBJ2-1,TRBV12-5,TGTGCTAGTGGCCCTGGGACACCCAGCAACCGATACAATGAGCAGTTCTTC,CASGPGTPSNRYNEQFF
-,17,TRBD2,TRBJ2-3,TRBV7-9,TGTGCCAGCAGCTTAGATCGGTCTAGCGGGAGTTTGAATACGCAGTATTTT,CASSLDRSSGSLNTQYF
once,15,TRBD2,TRBJ2-1,TRBV6-6,TGTGCCAGCAGTTACTCGATAGTCGGACTAGCGGAGCAGTTCTTC,CASSYSIVGLAEQFF
-,15,-,TRBJ2-1,TRBV30,TGTGCCTGGAGTCGCCCGGGAGCTTCGCACAATGAGCAGTTCTTC,CAWSRPGASHNEQFF
-,14,-,TRBJ1-2,TRBV5-1,TGCGCCAGCAGCTTGCCTGAAACAGGAAAAGGCTACACCTTC,CASSLPETGKGYTF
-,15,TRBD2,TRBJ2-5,TRBV7-9,TGTGCCAGCAGCCGAACCGGGACTAGCAGAGAGACCCAGTACTTC,CASSRTGTSRETQYF
-,15,TRBD1,TRBJ2-7,TRBV2,TGTGCCAGCACCGAGCAGACAGGGGCCACCTACGAGCAGTACTTC,CASTEQTGATYEQYF
-,15,-,TRBJ1-1,TRBV6-5,TGTGCCAGCAGTTACGCCGCATGGGGGGTCACTGAAGCTTTCTTT,CASSYAAWGVTEAFF
-,15,TRBD2,TRBJ2-1,TRBV6-1,TGTGCCAGTGCTAGCGGGGCCAGCTCCTACAATGAGCAGTTCTTC,CASASGASSYNEQFF
-,12,-,TRBJ2-6,TRBV30,TGTGCCTGGACTGCGGGGGCCAACGTCCTGACTTTC,CAWTAGANVLTF
once,11,-,TRBJ1-2,TRBV30,TGTGCCTGGAGTGTCTCCTATGGCTACACCTTC,CAWSVSYGYTF
-,17,TRBD2,TRBJ2-5,TRBV7-9,TGTGCCAGCAGCTTAGTACTTCTAGCGGACGCGGCTAAGACCCAGTACTTC,CASSLVLLADAAKTQYF
-,13,TRBD1,TRBJ2-1,TRBV28,TGTGCCAGCACCCTGGACAGGTATAATGAGCAGTTCTTC,CASTLDRYNEQFF
-,15,TRBD1,TRBJ2-7,TRBV7-9,TGTGCCAGCAGCGTGACCCGGGACAGTTCCTACGAGCAGTACTTC,CASSVTRDSSYEQYF
-,16,TRBD1,TRBJ1-6,TRBV7-8,TGTGCCAGCAGCCCTACACAGGGGGCCAGCAATTCACCCCTCCACTTT,CASSPTQGASNSPLHF
-,14,-,TRBJ2-2,TRBV5-4,TGTGCCAGCAGCTTGGGACTCCAATCCGGGGAGCTGTTTTTT,CASSLGLQSGELFF
few,14,TRBD1,TRBJ1-1,TRBV6-1,TGTGCCAGCAGAACGGGACAGGGAAGAACTGAAGCTTTCTTT,CASRTGQGRTEAFF
few,12,TRBD1,TRBJ2-1,TRBV18,TGTGCCAGCTCCGCAGGGGGCGCGGTGCAGTTCTTC,CASSAGGAVQFF
once,14,-,TRBJ1-2,TRBV18,TGTGCCAGCTCACCACGAGAAGCGGGGTATGGCTACACCTTC,CASSPREAGYGYTF